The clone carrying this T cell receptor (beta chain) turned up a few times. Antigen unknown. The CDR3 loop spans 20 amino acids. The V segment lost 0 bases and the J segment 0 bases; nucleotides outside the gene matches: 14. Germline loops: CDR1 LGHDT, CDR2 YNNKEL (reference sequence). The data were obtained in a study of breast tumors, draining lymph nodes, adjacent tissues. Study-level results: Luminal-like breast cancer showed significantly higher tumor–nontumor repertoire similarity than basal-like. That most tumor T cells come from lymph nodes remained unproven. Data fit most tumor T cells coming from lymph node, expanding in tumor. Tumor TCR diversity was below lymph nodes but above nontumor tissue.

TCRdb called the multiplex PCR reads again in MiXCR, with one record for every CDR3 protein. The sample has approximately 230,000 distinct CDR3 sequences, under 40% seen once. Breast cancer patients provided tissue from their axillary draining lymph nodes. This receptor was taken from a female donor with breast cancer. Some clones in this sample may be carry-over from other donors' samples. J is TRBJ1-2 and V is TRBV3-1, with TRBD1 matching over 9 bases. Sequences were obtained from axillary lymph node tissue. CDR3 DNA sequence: TGTGCCAGCAGCCAAGACGAGCGACAGGGGGATATGTTAGCTAACTATGGCTACACCTTC. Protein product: CASSQDERQGDMLANYGYTF.